Listed below are T cell receptor beta chains from one sample, sequenced in a study of T cell responses to AZD1222 COVID-19 vaccine. TCRdb's copy holds only in-frame clones and misses some; the assay was immunoSEQ multiplex PCR. Of fewer than 120,000 clones detected, 81% appear once; the ten largest clones hold 4% to 5%. The material was peripheral blood, obtained on day 0 of AZD1222 vaccination. These receptors originate from an adult in good health. Both conserved end residues are part of each CDR3. A D gene is named only where the DNA matches it firmly. Rows give clone size only sometimes, using once, few, many, or a class for an expanded clone.

j_call | cdr3_length | d_call | v_call | clone_size | cdr3_nt | cdr3_aa
TRBJ1-3 | 16 | . | TRBV5-5 | once | TGTGCCAGCAGCCTCAGGACGGAATCCTTTGGAAACACCATATATTTT | CASSLRTESFGNTIYF
TRBJ2-7 | 14 | . | TRBV7-2 | . | TGTGCCAGCAGCTTAGCTCAGGGCCCCTCGGTGCAGTACTTC | CASSLAQGPSVQYF
TRBJ2-7 | 15 | . | TRBV7-8 | . | TGTGCCAGCAGCTTAGGTCCGGGGCCCTCCTCCGAGCAGTACTTC | CASSLGPGPSSEQYF
TRBJ2-7 | 15 | TRBD2 | TRBV10-3 | . | TGTGCCATCAGTGAACGACTAGCGGCAGGCTACGAGCAGTACTTC | CAISERLAAGYEQYF
TRBJ1-2 | 16 | . | TRBV5-5 | few | TGTGCCAGCAGCTTGAGAGTGGACCCACGAGAGCGAGGCTACACCTTC | CASSLRVDPRERGYTF
TRBJ1-2 | 15 | TRBD1 | TRBV2 | . | TGTGCCAGCAGTGAAACGGGACAGGGGGTTCAGGGCTACACCTTC | CASSETGQGVQGYTF
TRBJ2-5 | 15 | TRBD2 | TRBV2 | once | TGTGCCAGCAGTCCGGGACTAGCGGGACAAGAGACCCAGTACTTC | CASSPGLAGQETQYF
TRBJ1-1 | 14 | . | TRBV7-3 | once | TGTGCCAGCAGCTTAGGAGGGGAGAACACTGAAGCTTTCTTT | CASSLGGENTEAFF
TRBJ2-7 | 16 | . | TRBV4-1 | . | TGCGCCAGCAGCCCTTTCGGATCCACCTTCTCCTACGAGCAGTACTTC | CASSPFGSTFSYEQYF
TRBJ1-5 | 12 | TRBD1 | TRBV24-1 | . | TGTGCCACCAGGAGTCCGACAGGGGCCCAGCATTTT | CATRSPTGAQHF
TRBJ1-3 | 17 | . | TRBV5-4 | . | TGTGCCAGCAGTGAAGGGACCCAAGGAGGCTCTGGAAACACCATATATTTT | CASSEGTQGGSGNTIYF
TRBJ1-1 | 17 | TRBD1 | TRBV5-5 | once | TGTGCCAGCAGCTTGGTACCGTCCGACAGGGGATCTGCTGAAGCTTTCTTT | CASSLVPSDRGSAEAFF
TRBJ2-7 | 16 | . | TRBV3-1/TRBV3-2 | . | TGTGCCAGCAGCCGACAACTAGGTATAATATCCTACGAGCAGTACTTC | CASSRQLGIISYEQYF
TRBJ1-2 | 16 | TRBD1 | TRBV28 | . | TGTGCCAGCAGTTTATGGGGGAGGGGGACAGATTATGGCTACACCTTC | CASSLWGRGTDYGYTF
TRBJ2-5 | 16 | TRBD2 | TRBV3-1/TRBV3-2 | . | TGTGCCAGCAGCCAAGATAGGCGGACTAGCGAAAAGACCCAGTACTTC | CASSQDRRTSEKTQYF
TRBJ2-3 | 16 | TRBD2 | TRBV3-1/TRBV3-2 | . | TGTGCCAGCAGCCTAGGGACTAGCGGGAGAGTGTATACGCAGTATTTT | CASSLGTSGRVYTQYF
TRBJ2-7 | 14 | . | TRBV19 | . | TGTGCCAGTAGTATTTTTGCGGGGCCCTACGAGCAGTACTTC | CASSIFAGPYEQYF
TRBJ2-3 | 13 | . | TRBV7-2 | . | TGTGCCAGCAGCTTAGCCCTGGGGTCTACGCAGTATTTT | CASSLALGSTQYF
TRBJ1-5 | 14 | . | TRBV19 | . | TGTGCCAGTAAGGTGCTTTATAGCAATCAGCCCCAGCATTTT | CASKVLYSNQPQHF
TRBJ2-7 | 13 | . | TRBV28 | once | TGTGCCAGCACTTTCGGGACCGCGATGAAGCAGTACTTC | CASTFGTAMKQYF
TRBJ1-2 | 13 | TRBD1 | TRBV6-5 | . | TGTGCCAGCAGCGGGACAGGGATAGGGGGCTACACCTTC | CASSGTGIGGYTF
TRBJ1-1 | 15 | TRBD1 | TRBV27 | many | TGTGCCAGCAGTTCGTTGACAGGGGTTAACACTGAAGCTTTCTTT | CASSSLTGVNTEAFF
TRBJ1-5 | 15 | . | TRBV7-2 | . | TGTGCCAGCAGCTTAGATTTCGGAGTCAATCAGCCCCAGCATTTT | CASSLDFGVNQPQHF
TRBJ1-5 | 15 | TRBD1 | TRBV28 | . | TGTGCCAGCATCCCAGGGGGAGGAGGCAATCAGCCCCAGCATTTT | CASIPGGGGNQPQHF
TRBJ1-2 | 13 | . | TRBV19 | . | TGTGCCAGTAGTCCGGGACCGGCCTATGGCTACACCTTC | CASSPGPAYGYTF
TRBJ1-1 | 16 | TRBD1 | TRBV7-8 | . | TGTGCCAGCAGCCTCCCTTGGGACAGGGGAAGCACTGAAGCTTTCTTT | CASSLPWDRGSTEAFF
TRBJ2-5 | 13 | . | TRBV18 | . | TGTGCCAGCTCACCTTCCGTTGGGGAGACCCAGTACTTC | CASSPSVGETQYF
TRBJ2-3 | 13 | . | TRBV19 | . | TGTGCCAGTAGTACAGGCAGGACAGATACGCAGTATTTT | CASSTGRTDTQYF
TRBJ2-5 | 16 | TRBD2 | TRBV13 | . | TGTGCCAGCAGCCAACACGGGACTAGGTCTCAGGGGACCCAGTACTTC | CASSQHGTRSQGTQYF
TRBJ1-1 | 14 | . | TRBV4-3 | . | TGCGCCAGCAGCCAAAAGGACAGGAACACTGAAGCTTTCTTT | CASSQKDRNTEAFF
TRBJ2-7 | 13 | . | TRBV19 | . | TGTGCCAGTAGAGGGACAACCACCTACGAGCAGTACTTC | CASRGTTTYEQYF
TRBJ2-1 | 15 | . | TRBV9 | few | TGTGCCAGCAGCCCTGGGACCGGAGCCTACAATGAGCAGTTCTTC | CASSPGTGAYNEQFF
TRBJ1-2 | 14 | . | TRBV15 | . | TGTGCCACCAGCAGTGGGGGGGAATCTAATGGCTACACCTTC | CATSSGGESNGYTF
TRBJ1-1 | 18 | TRBD1 | TRBV19 | few | TGTGCCAGTAGTATCGAGGAGGGGGCGGTGGCTAAGACAACTGAAGCTTTCTTT | CASSIEEGAVAKTTEAFF
TRBJ2-7 | 12 | . | TRBV2 | few | TGTGCCAGCAACGTCAGGGCTGGCGAGCAGTACTTC | CASNVRAGEQYF
TRBJ2-3 | 14 | TRBD1 | TRBV7-2 | . | TGTGCCAGCAGCCGGGGGACAGGGGGGGATACGCAGTATTTT | CASSRGTGGDTQYF
TRBJ1-1 | 14 | . | TRBV7-9 | . | TGTGCCAGCAGCTTAACAGGGAAGAACACTGAAGCTTTCTTT | CASSLTGKNTEAFF
TRBJ2-7 | 13 | . | TRBV4-3 | . | TGCGCCAGCAGCCAAGAGGGGGTGGGCGAGCAGTACTTC | CASSQEGVGEQYF
TRBJ2-3 | 15 | . | TRBV24-1 | once | TGTGCCACCAGTGGACCGATCCAGGGTGCGGATACGCAGTATTTT | CATSGPIQGADTQYF
TRBJ2-1 | 17 | TRBD1 | TRBV7-2 | . | TGTGCCAGCAGCTTATTCTACAGGGGGCGAGGATTGAATGAGCAGTTCTTC | CASSLFYRGRGLNEQFF
TRBJ2-2 | 16 | TRBD2 | TRBV2 | . | TGTGCCAGCCGGACTAGCGGGGGGGTTAGCACCGGGGAGCTGTTTTTT | CASRTSGGVSTGELFF
TRBJ2-1 | 17 | TRBD2 | TRBV4-3 | . | TGCGCCAGCAGCCAAGATCTAGCGGGGGGGCCGGTAGATGAGCAGTTCTTC | CASSQDLAGGPVDEQFF
TRBJ1-1 | 15 | . | TRBV9 | . | TGTGCCAGCAGCGTATCGGCAGGGTTTTCGTCTGAAGCTTTCTTT | CASSVSAGFSSEAFF
TRBJ2-5 | 17 | TRBD2 | TRBV9 | . | TGTGCCAGCAGCGTAGGGATGGGGACTAGCATCCAAGAGACCCAGTACTTC | CASSVGMGTSIQETQYF
TRBJ2-5 | 17 | TRBD2 | TRBV27 | . | TGTGCCAGCAGTCCAGTCCGTTCAGCGGGGGACCAAGAGACCCAGTACTTC | CASSPVRSAGDQETQYF
TRBJ1-5 | 13 | . | TRBV2 | . | TGTGCCAGCGAACGGTGGGGGAATCAGCCCCAGCATTTT | CASERWGNQPQHF